The T cell receptor beta chain described here comes from a study of tumor-infiltrating lymphocytes in primary liver carcinoma. Study summary: Cases comprised patients with primary liver carcinoma who received surgical resection. Study conclusions and caveats: Blood's top-250-clone fraction was significantly lower than that of tumors (p = 0.039).

Reverse transcription of about 500 ng total RNA with a constant-region primer produced TCR beta cDNA. A slightly modified ARM-PCR protocol with three nested multiplex PCR rounds produced these TCR beta libraries. Use of TRBV1-TRBV30 forward primers with a C-beta reverse primer characterized the first two PCR rounds, which lasted about 9 cycles each. MiXCR was run by TCRdb on the multiplex PCR reads, yielding one entry per CDR3 protein. The profile shows fewer than 350,000 distinct CDR3 sequences, more than 55% of them singletons. A word on this clonotype: The antigen remains undetermined. Compared with germline, one end of the junction differs, possibly owing to a read error.

The CDR3 has 14 amino acids. CDR1 is SEHNR and CDR2 is FQNEAQ in the germline V gene (reference sequence). They got blood RNA out of unsorted whole blood and also pulled out germline DNA. Researchers reported drawing approximately 3.6 milliliters of peripheral blood before surgery. The origin of this receptor is a man between 40 and 49 years old with primary liver carcinoma and hepatitis B virus infection. The chain employs TRBV7-9 and TRBJ2-1, with D perhaps given as TRBD1 or TRBD2 (5 bases each). Specimen: peripheral blood. Written as DNA, the CDR3 is TGTACCAGCAGCTCGATGGGACGCGACAATGAGCAGTTCTTC. This translates into CTSSSMGRDNEQFF.